The 28 T cell receptor beta chains given below trace back to one sample, sequenced in a study of response to subunit inactivated influenza vaccine. Via MiXCR, TCRdb re-called the RT-PCR reads, giving one row per CDR3 protein. The sample consists of under 950,000 distinct CDR3 sequences, over 20% of them appearing once. Source: PBMCs from blood, taken around 5 days after vaccination. The source is a man aged 50 to 59 who received an inactivated influenza vaccine.

V gene TRBV7-8 combines with J gene TRBJ1-5, with a possible D match to TRBD1 (6 bases). Deletions cut 5 bases from V and 6 bases from J, with 14 bases between. CDR1 is SGHVS and CDR2 is FQNEAQ in the germline V gene. This CDR3 is built from 14 residues. This CDR3 is CASSMGGAVQPQHF. CDR3 DNA sequence: TGTGCCAGCAGCATGGGGGGGGCGGTTCAGCCCCAGCATTTT.

This rearrangement joins TRBV28 to TRBJ2-1, with a weak D call TRBD2 (6 bases). The CDR3 is 15 residues long. The V and J ends lost 5 bases and 5 bases respectively, with 16 bases between them. Germline V gene data show CDR1 as MDHEN and CDR2 as SYDVKM. The CDR3 loop reads CASSRAGMGHNEQFF. The CDR3, as DNA: TGTGCCAGCAGTAGAGCGGGCATGGGGCACAATGAGCAGTTCTTC.

V usage is TRBV28 and J usage is TRBJ2-5; 9 bases are shared with TRBD2. The V gene's germline CDR1 is MDHEN and CDR2 SYDVKM. After removal of 5 bases from V and 2 bases from J, the junction contained 21 bases not matched to a gene. The CDR3 has 20 amino acids. CDR3 sequence: CASSPRLRGGSGSWQETQYF. The CDR3 DNA sequence: TGTGCCAGCAGTCCGCGTCTCAGGGGTGGTAGCGGGAGTTGGCAAGAGACCCAGTACTTC.

The table lists this clonotype with a few counts. The rearrangement joins TRBV6-5 to TRBJ2-1, with 10 nucleotides matching TRBD2. The CDR3 spans 16 residues. V was clipped by 2 bases and J by 3 bases; unmatched bases: 4. The germline gives CDR1 MNHEY, CDR2 SVGAGI. The CDR3 spells CASSYALAGVYNEQFF. The CDR3 DNA sequence: TGTGCCAGCAGTTACGCCCTAGCGGGGGTCTACAATGAGCAGTTCTTC.

This clonotype was detected a few times. The rearrangement joins TRBV20-1 to TRBJ2-5; D gene unclear. With 0 bases removed from V and 0 bases from J, the gap between germline ends came to 8 bases. The CDR3 runs to 14 residues. In germline, CDR1 is DFQATT, CDR2 SNEGSKA (reference sequence). CDR3 region: CSARDHQNQETQYF. In DNA form, the CDR3 reads TGCAGTGCTAGAGATCACCAGAACCAAGAGACCCAGTACTTC.

Ten or more counts support this clonotype. The chain links TRBV7-2 to TRBJ2-1; D uncertain. V lost 1 base and J 13 bases, leaving 11 bases between the germline ends. Germline CDR1 and CDR2: SGHTA and FQGNSA. CDR3 length: 12 residues. As DNA, the CDR3 is TGTGCCAGCAGCTTAGAGTCGGGTAGTCAGTTCTTC. Its translation: CASSLESGSQFF.

A few counts support this clonotype. The chain carries TRBV12-3 or TRBV12-4 and TRBJ2-1, with 12 positions matching TRBD2. With 5 bases clipped from V and 9 bases from J, the junction kept 8 bases outside the gene matches. This CDR3 has 15 residues. CDR3 DNA: TGTGCCAGCAGTCACCTAGCGGGAGGGCCTTTTGAGCAGTTCTTC. It encodes CASSHLAGGPFEQFF.

The chain uses TRBV5-1 and TRBJ2-2; 7 bases are shared with TRBD1. V lost 5 bases, J lost 0 bases, and 7 bases stayed unmatched. Germline V gives CDR1 SGHRS, CDR2 YFSETQ. The CDR3 has 16 amino acids. The CDR3 loop reads CASRELGTANTGELFF. CDR3 DNA sequence: TGCGCCAGCAGAGAACTCGGGACAGCGAACACCGGGGAGCTGTTTTTT.

There are many counts of this clonotype. The V call is TRBV6-1, the J call TRBJ2-5, with TRBD1 identical over 9 bases. The V segment lost 6 bases and the J segment 5 bases; nucleotides outside the gene matches: 10. Germline V gives CDR1 MNHNS, CDR2 SASEGT. The CDR3 is made up of 15 amino acids. The CDR3 loop is CASSYGTGRLETQYF. CDR3 nucleotide sequence: TGTGCCAGCAGCTACGGGACAGGGCGGCTCGAGACCCAGTACTTC.

The genes are TRBV28 and TRBJ2-7, with TRBD1 matching over 9 bases. CDR3 length equals 15 residues. After removal of 5 bases from V and 3 bases from J, the junction contained 8 bases not matched to a gene. Germline assignment: CDR1 MDHEN and CDR2 SYDVKM. The CDR3 DNA reads as TGTGCCAGCAGTCTTCCCGGGACAGGGCTCTACGAGCAGTACTTC. Its protein is CASSLPGTGLYEQYF.

In its sample, this clonotype was seen a few times. V is TRBV4-3 and J is TRBJ1-2, with a possible D match to TRBD1 (5 bases). Germline assignment: CDR1 LGHNA and CDR2 YSLEER. V shed 4 bases and J shed 6 bases, with 18 bases lying between them. The CDR3 sequence is 15 residues long. This chain's CDR3 is CASSRAVSRGDGYTF. In nucleotides, the CDR3 is TGCGCCAGCAGCCGCGCCGTGTCTCGAGGGGATGGCTACACCTTC.

This rearrangement joins TRBV9 to TRBJ2-7; D is ambiguous. Between the trimmed V and J ends, which lost 4 bases and 3 bases, there was a span of 11 bases. The CDR3 covers 13 residues. Per germline, CDR1 SGDLS and CDR2 YYNGEE. The CDR3 spells CASSKGQHYEQYF. The CDR3 nucleotides read TGTGCCAGCAGCAAAGGCCAGCACTACGAGCAGTACTTC.

The chain recombines TRBV10-3 with TRBJ2-7, with TRBD2 identical over 8 bases. Trimming cost V 6 bases and J 4 bases; bases outside gene matches: 5. CDR1 and CDR2 (germline): ENHRY, SYGVKD. This CDR3 is 13 amino acids long. CDR3 in amino acids: CAISRLAFYEQYF. The CDR3 nucleotides are TGTGCCATCAGCAGACTAGCGTTTTACGAGCAGTACTTC.

At least ten counts were recorded for this clonotype. This chain connects TRBV20-1 to TRBJ2-7; weak D call: TRBD1 (6 bases). From germline, CDR1 is DFQATT and CDR2 SNEGSKA (reference sequence). Trimming left V 5 bases short and J 1 base short, with 12 bases between. The CDR3 is made up of 13 amino acids. DNA for the CDR3: TGCAGTGCTGCAAAGACAGGTTCCTACGAGCAGTACTTC. Amino acid sequence: CSAAKTGSYEQYF.

The table lists this clonotype with a few counts. The CDR3 loop is CASSDSLTGGAGSFF. CDR3 sequence (DNA): TGTGCCAGCAGTGATTCTCTTACAGGGGGCGCGGGATCTTTCTTT. The chain carries TRBV6-2 or TRBV6-3 and TRBJ1-1; 9 bases align to TRBD1. The V gene end was trimmed by 5 bases and the J gene end by 12 bases; junction bases not matched to a gene: 16. There are 15 residues in the CDR3. Germline values: CDR1 MNHEY, CDR2 SVGEGT.

The rearrangement links TRBV30 to TRBJ2-7; D perhaps matches TRBD1 (5 bases). The V gene lost 3 bases and the J gene lost 5 bases, with 11 bases spanning the gap. Germline lookup yields CDR1 GTSNPN and CDR2 SVGIG (reference sequence). This CDR3 comprises 12 residues. The CDR3, as DNA: TGTGCCTGGAGCGGTAGGGGAAACGAGCAGTACTTC. As protein: CAWSGRGNEQYF.

The chain carries TRBV15 and TRBJ2-7; maybe TRBD1 (5 bases). The CDR3 totals 14 residues. Trimming removed 4 bases from V and 3 bases from J, with 13 bases in between. Looked up from germline, CDR1 is LNHNV and CDR2 is YYDKDF (reference sequence). The CDR3 DNA is TGTGCCACCAGCATGGGAATGCAGGGCTACGAGCAGTACTTC. Translation: CATSMGMQGYEQYF.

The chain links TRBV5-1 to TRBJ2-1; D is undetermined. Between the trimmed V and J ends, which lost 5 bases and 7 bases, there was a span of 13 bases. The length of the CDR3 is 13 residues. Germline V gene sequence: CDR1 SGHRS, CDR2 YFSETQ. CDR3 nucleotides: TGCGCCAGCAGGGAACGGATTCAAAATGAGCAGTTCTTC. It translates to CASRERIQNEQFF. The whole variable domain, remainder taken from reference TRBV5-1 and TRBJ2-1, is KAGVTQTPRYLIKTRGQQVTLSCSPISGHRSVSWYQQTPGQGLQFLFEYFSETQRNKGNFPGRFSGRQFSNSRSEMNVSTLELGDSALYLCASRERIQNEQFFGPGTRLTVL.

This clonotype was seen more than once but under ten times. This chain connects TRBV7-2 to TRBJ1-5, with TRBD1 identical over 7 bases. With V trimmed by 5 bases and J by 6 bases, 10 bases remained unmatched. Germline CDR1 reads SGHTA; CDR2 reads FQGNSA. The CDR3 sequence is 15 residues long. CDR3 region: CASSEGAGRAQPQHF. In nucleotides, the CDR3 is TGTGCCAGCAGCGAGGGGGCAGGGAGGGCTCAGCCCCAGCATTTT.

This sequence joins TRBV9 and TRBJ2-2; 11 nucleotides line up with TRBD2. The V segment lost 3 bases and the J segment 6 bases; nucleotides outside the gene matches: 4. The germline gives CDR1 SGDLS, CDR2 YYNGEE. There are 15 residues in the CDR3. CDR3 protein: CASSETSGKAGELFF. CDR3 nucleotides: TGTGCCAGCAGCGAGACTAGCGGGAAGGCCGGGGAGCTGTTTTTT.

This chain links TRBV12-3 or TRBV12-4 with TRBJ2-6, with D possibly being TRBD1 (5 bases). This CDR3 region has 15 residues. V was trimmed by 5 bases and J by 2 bases, leaving 10 bases between them. The CDR3 DNA is TGTGCCAGCAGTCAGCAGGGCACTGGGGCCAACGTCCTGACTTTC. Its protein is CASSQQGTGANVLTF.

The chain recombines TRBV4-2 with TRBJ2-3, with D possibly TRBD2 on 7 matching bases. The CDR3 length is 17 residues. The ends were cut back, 0 bases at V and 6 bases at J, with 19 bases in the middle. Germline CDR1 is LGHNA and CDR2 is YNFKEQ. The CDR3 loop is CASSQDGRRGGGDTQYF. As DNA, the CDR3 is TGTGCCAGCAGCCAAGACGGTCGGAGGGGGGGAGGGGATACGCAGTATTTT.

This clonotype has a handful of counts. This chain connects TRBV4-3 to TRBJ1-6; 8 bases line up with TRBD1. The germline V gene has CDR1 LGHNA and CDR2 YSLEER. Trimming removed 5 bases from V and 6 bases from J; junction bases left unmatched: 6. The CDR3 is made up of 15 amino acids. CDR3 DNA sequence: TGCGCCAGCAGCTTACAGGGGGTTGCTAATTCACCCCTCCACTTT. It codes for CASSLQGVANSPLHF.

This clonotype was detected a few times. The V and J genes are TRBV20-1 and TRBJ1-1, with D possibly matching TRBD1 (6 bases). Germline CDR1 reads DFQATT; CDR2 reads SNEGSKA (reference sequence). The CDR3 loop spans 11 amino acids. The CDR3, as DNA: TGCAGGATCCAGGGGACCACTGAAGCTTTCTTT. This sequence encodes CRIQGTTEAFF.

This clonotype was counted ten times or more. The chain is built from TRBV29-1 and TRBJ2-1; TRBD2 aligns across 11 bases. With 7 bases clipped from V and 0 bases from J, the junction kept 5 bases outside the gene matches. Germline V CDR1 and CDR2: SQVTM, ANQGSEA. The CDR3 sequence is 15 residues long. The CDR3 nucleotides read TGCAGCGGGGGGACTAGCGGACTCTCCTACAATGAGCAGTTCTTC. This encodes CSGGTSGLSYNEQFF.

The V and J genes are TRBV7-8 and TRBJ2-7, with D possibly being TRBD1 or TRBD2 (6 bases each). Germline V gene lookup returns CDR1 SGHVS and CDR2 FQNEAQ. V lost 5 bases to trimming and J lost 2 bases, with 19 bases between them. This CDR3 comprises 16 residues. CDR3: CASSASPRGGTYEQYF. CDR3 DNA: TGTGCCAGCAGCGCCTCCCCCAGGGGAGGCACCTACGAGCAGTACTTC.

V usage is TRBV28 and J usage is TRBJ1-2, with 9 positions matching TRBD1. The CDR3 runs to 11 residues. CDR1 and CDR2 (germline): MDHEN, SYDVKM. The junction had 1 base not matched to a gene; V was cut back by 6 bases and J by 8 bases. CDR3 sequence: CASRGTGGYTF. CDR3 DNA sequence: TGTGCCAGCAGGGGGACAGGGGGCTACACCTTC.

The table lists this clonotype with a few counts. The chain combines TRBV20-1 with TRBJ2-3; the D gene is possibly TRBD1 (6 bases). The V and J ends lost 1 base and 2 bases respectively, with 19 bases between them. The length of the CDR3 is 17 residues. CDR1 DFQATT and CDR2 SNEGSKA come from the germline V gene (reference sequence). In nucleotides, the CDR3 is TGCAGTGCTAGAGTCACGGCCGGACAGACAGACACAGATACGCAGTATTTT. Its protein product is CSARVTAGQTDTDTQYF.